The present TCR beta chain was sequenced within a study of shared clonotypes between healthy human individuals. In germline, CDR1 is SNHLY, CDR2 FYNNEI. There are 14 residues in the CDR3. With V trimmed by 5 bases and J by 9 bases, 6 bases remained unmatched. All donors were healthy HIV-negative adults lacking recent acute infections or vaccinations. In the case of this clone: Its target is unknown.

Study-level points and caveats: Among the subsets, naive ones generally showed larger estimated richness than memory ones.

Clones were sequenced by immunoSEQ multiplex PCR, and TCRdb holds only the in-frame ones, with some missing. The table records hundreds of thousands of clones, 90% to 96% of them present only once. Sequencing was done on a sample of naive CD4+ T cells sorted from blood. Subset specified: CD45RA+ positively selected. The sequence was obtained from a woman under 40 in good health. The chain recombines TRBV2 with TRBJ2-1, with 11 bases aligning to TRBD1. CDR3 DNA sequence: TGTGCCAGCAGTCCCCGGACAGGGGGCGTTGAGCAGTTCTTC. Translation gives CASSPRTGGVEQFF. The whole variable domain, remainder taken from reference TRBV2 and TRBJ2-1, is EPEVTQTPSHQVTQMGQEVILRCVPISNHLYFYWYRQILGQKVEFLVSFYNNEISEKSEIFDDQFSVERPDGSNFTLKIRSTKLEDSAMYFCASSPRTGGVEQFFGPGTRLTVL.